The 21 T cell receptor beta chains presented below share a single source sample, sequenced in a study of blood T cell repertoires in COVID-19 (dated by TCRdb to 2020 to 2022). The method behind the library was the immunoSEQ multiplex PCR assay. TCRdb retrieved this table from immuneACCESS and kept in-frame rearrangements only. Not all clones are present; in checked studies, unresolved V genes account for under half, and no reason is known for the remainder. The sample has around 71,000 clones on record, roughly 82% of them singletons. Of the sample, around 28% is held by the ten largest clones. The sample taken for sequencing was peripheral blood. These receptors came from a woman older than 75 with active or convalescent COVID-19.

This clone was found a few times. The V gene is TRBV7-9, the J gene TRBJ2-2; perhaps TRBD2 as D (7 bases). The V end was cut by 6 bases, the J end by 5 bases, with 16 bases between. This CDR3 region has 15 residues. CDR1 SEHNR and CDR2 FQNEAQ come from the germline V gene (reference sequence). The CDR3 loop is CASSYSGGWTGELFF. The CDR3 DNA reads TGTGCCAGCAGTTATTCGGGGGGCTGGACCGGGGAGCTGTTTTTT.

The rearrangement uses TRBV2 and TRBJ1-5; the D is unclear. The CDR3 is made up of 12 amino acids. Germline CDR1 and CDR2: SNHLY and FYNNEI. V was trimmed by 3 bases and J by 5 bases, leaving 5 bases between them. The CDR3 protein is CASSDSYQPQHF. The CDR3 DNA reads TGTGCCAGCAGTGATTCTTATCAGCCCCAGCATTTT. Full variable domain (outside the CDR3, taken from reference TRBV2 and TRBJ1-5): EPEVTQTPSHQVTQMGQEVILRCVPISNHLYFYWYRQILGQKVEFLVSFYNNEISEKSEIFDDQFSVERPDGSNFTLKIRSTKLEDSAMYFCASSDSYQPQHFGDGTRLSIL.

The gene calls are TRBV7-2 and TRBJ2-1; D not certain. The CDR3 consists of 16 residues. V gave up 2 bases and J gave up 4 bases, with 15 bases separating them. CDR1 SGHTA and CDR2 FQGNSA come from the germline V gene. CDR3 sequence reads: CASSLTHGSRYNEQFF. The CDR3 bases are TGTGCCAGCAGCTTAACCCACGGTAGCAGATACAATGAGCAGTTCTTC.

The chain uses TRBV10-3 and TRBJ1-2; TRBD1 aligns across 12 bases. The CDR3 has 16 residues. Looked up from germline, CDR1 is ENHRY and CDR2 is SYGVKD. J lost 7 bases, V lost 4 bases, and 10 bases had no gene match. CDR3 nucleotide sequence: TGTGCCATCAGTGGTACCGGGACAGGGGGCTTGCGTGGCTACACCTTC. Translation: CAISGTGTGGLRGYTF.

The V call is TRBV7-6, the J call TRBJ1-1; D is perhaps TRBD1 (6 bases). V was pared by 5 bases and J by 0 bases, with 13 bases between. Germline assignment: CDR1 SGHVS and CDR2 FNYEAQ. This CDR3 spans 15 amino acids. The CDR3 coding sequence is TGTGCCAGCAGCGGCACCAACAGGGTGAACACTGAAGCTTTCTTT. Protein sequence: CASSGTNRVNTEAFF.

The CDR3 loop is CASSLGLAGGTDTQYF. For the CDR3, the DNA is TGTGCCAGTAGTCTGGGACTAGCGGGGGGGACAGATACGCAGTATTTT. The chain employs TRBV19 and TRBJ2-3, with 16 positions matching TRBD2. J gave up 3 bases and V 5 bases, and 2 bases lay outside the gene matches. The germline gives CDR1 LNHDA, CDR2 SQIVND (reference sequence). The CDR3 is made up of 16 amino acids.

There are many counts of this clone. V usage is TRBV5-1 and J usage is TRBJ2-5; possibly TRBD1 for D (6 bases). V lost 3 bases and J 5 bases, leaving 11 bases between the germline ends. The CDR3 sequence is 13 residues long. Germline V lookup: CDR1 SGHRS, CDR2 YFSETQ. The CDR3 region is CASSWLQGETQYF. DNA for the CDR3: TGCGCCAGCAGCTGGCTACAGGGTGAGACCCAGTACTTC.

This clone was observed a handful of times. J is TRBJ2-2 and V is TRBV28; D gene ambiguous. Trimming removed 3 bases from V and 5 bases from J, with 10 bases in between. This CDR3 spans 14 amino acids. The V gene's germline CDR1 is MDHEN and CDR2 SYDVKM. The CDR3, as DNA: TGTGCCAGCAGTTTTTTTAGCTTGACCGGGGAGCTGTTTTTT. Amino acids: CASSFFSLTGELFF.

CDR3 coding DNA: TGTGCCAGCTCACCCGGCAGGGCCAGGGGTGGACAAGAGACCCAGTACTTC. This encodes CASSPGRARGGQETQYF. V is TRBV18 and J is TRBJ2-5, with D tentatively TRBD1 (6 bases). This CDR3 has 17 amino acids. Germline-derived CDR1 and CDR2 are KGHSH and LQKENI. V was cut by 3 bases and J by 2 bases, with 19 bases left in between.

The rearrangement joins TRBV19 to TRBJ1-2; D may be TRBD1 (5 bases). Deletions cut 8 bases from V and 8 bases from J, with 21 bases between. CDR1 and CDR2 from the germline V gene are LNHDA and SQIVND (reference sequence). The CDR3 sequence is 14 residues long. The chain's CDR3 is CASLRTDSPGGYTF. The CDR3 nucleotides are TGTGCCAGTTTGCGGACCGACAGTCCCGGGGGCTACACCTTC.

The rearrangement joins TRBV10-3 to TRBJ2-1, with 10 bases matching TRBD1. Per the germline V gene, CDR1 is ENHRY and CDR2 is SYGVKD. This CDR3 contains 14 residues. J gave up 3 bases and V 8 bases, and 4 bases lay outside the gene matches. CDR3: CAIARTGGYNEQFF. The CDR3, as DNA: TGTGCCATCGCTCGGACAGGGGGCTACAATGAGCAGTTCTTC.

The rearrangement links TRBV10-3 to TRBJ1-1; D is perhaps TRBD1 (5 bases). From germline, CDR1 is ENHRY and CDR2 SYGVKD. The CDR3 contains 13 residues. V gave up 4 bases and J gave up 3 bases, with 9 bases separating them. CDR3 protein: CAISGGGDTEAFF. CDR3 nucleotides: TGTGCCATCAGTGGGGGCGGTGACACTGAAGCTTTCTTT.

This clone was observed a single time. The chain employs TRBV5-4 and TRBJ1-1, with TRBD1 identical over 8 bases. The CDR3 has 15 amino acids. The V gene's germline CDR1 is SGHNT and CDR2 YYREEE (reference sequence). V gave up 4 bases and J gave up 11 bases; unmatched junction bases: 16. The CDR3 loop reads CASSQISDREAGAFF. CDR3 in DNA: TGTGCCAGCAGCCAGATATCGGACAGGGAAGCCGGGGCTTTCTTT.

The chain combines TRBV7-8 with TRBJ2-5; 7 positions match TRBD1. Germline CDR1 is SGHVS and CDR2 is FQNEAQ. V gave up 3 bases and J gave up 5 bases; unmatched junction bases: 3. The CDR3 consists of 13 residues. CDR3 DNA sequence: TGTGCCAGCAGCTTGACAGGGTGGGAGACCCAGTACTTC. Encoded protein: CASSLTGWETQYF.

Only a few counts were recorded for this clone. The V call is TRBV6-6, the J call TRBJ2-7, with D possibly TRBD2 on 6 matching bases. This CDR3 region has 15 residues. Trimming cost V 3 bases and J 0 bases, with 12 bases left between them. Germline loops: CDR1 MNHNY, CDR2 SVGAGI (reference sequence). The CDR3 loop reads CASSYSSEGSYEQYF. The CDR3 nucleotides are TGTGCCAGCAGTTATTCTAGCGAGGGCTCCTACGAGCAGTACTTC.

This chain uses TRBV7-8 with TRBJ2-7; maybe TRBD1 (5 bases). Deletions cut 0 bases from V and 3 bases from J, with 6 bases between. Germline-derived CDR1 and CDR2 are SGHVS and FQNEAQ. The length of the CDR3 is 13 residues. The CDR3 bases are TGTGCCAGCAGCTTAGCGCAGGGCTACGAGCAGTACTTC. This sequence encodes CASSLAQGYEQYF. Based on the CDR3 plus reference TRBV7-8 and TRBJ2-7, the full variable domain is GAGVSQSPRYKVAKRGQDVALRCDPISGHVSLFWYQQALGQGPEFLTYFQNEAQLDKSGLPSDRFFAERPEGSVSTLKIQRTQQEDSAVYLCASSLAQGYEQYFGPGTRLTVT.

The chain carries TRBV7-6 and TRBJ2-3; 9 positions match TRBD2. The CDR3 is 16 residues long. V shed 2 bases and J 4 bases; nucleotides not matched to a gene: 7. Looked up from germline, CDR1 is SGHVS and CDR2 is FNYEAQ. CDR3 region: CASSLNSGGLADTQYF. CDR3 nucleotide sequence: TGTGCCAGCAGCTTAAATAGCGGGGGTCTGGCAGATACGCAGTATTTT.

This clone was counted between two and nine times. For the CDR3, the DNA is TGTGCCAGCAGCTTAGGGCCCCGCAATGAGCAGTTCTTC. Translation gives CASSLGPRNEQFF. The genes are TRBV11-3 and TRBJ2-1, with D hard to call. V gave up 1 base and J gave up 6 bases, with 7 bases separating them. CDR3 length: 13 residues. CDR1 and CDR2 (germline): SGHNT, YENEEA.

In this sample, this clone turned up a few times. The CDR3 protein is CASSPDRGRIQPQHF. The DNA for the CDR3 is TGTGCCAGCAGCCCCGACAGGGGGCGAATTCAGCCCCAGCATTTT. The V call is TRBV7-9, the J call TRBJ1-5; 10 bases align to TRBD1. Germline CDR1 is SEHNR and CDR2 is FQNEAQ (reference sequence). This CDR3 has 15 residues. J gave up 6 bases and V 5 bases, and 7 bases lay outside the gene matches.

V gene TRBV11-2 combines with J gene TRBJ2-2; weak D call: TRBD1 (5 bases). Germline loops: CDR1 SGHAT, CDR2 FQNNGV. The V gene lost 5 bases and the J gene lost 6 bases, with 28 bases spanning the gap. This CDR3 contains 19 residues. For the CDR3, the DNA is TGTGCCAGCAGCCCCCTCCACCACAGGTTGTCCCCCGAGCCCGGGGAGCTGTTTTTT. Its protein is CASSPLHHRLSPEPGELFF.

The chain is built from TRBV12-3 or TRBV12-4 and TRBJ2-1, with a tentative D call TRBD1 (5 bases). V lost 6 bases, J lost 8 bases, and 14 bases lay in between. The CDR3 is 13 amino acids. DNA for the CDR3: TGTGCCAGCAGGGGGCCGGGTGCTCATGAGCAGTTCTTC. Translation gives CASRGPGAHEQFF.